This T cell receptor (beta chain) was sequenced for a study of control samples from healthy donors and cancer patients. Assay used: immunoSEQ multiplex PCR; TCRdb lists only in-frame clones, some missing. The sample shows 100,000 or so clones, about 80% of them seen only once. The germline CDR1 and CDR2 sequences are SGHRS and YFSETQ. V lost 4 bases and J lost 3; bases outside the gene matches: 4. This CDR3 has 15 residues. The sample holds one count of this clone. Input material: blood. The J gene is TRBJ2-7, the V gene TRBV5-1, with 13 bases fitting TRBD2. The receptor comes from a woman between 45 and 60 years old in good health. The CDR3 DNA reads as TGCGCCAGCAGCCCCCGACTAGCGGGGGGCTACGAGCAGTACTTC. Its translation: CASSPRLAGGYEQYF.